Presented here are 2 T cell receptor beta chains from one specimen sequenced in a study of blood T cell repertoires in COVID-19. TCRdb's copy holds only in-frame clones and misses some; the assay was immunoSEQ multiplex PCR. The sample holds fewer than 350,000 clones, more than 85% seen once. The source material was PBMCs or T cells enriched from blood (not recorded which). The receptors come from a man in his forties who had been exposed to COVID-19.

The genes are TRBV4-3 and TRBJ1-1; TRBD1 matches at 7 bases. This CDR3 contains 15 residues. Trimming cost V 0 bases and J 5 bases; bases outside gene matches: 6. Looked up from germline, CDR1 is LGHNA and CDR2 is YSLEER. In nucleotides, the CDR3 is TGCGCCAGCAGCCAAGAAGGGACAGTCCGGACTGAAGCTTTCTTT. Translating gives CASSQEGTVRTEAFF.

V gene TRBV19 combines with J gene TRBJ2-1; TRBD1 matches 9 bases. The CDR3 extends over 15 amino acids. Per the germline V gene, CDR1 is LNHDA and CDR2 is SQIVND (reference sequence). V shed 10 bases and J 7 bases; nucleotides not matched to a gene: 14. For the CDR3, the DNA is TGTGCCACCGCCCCCCGTCGGACAGGGGAAAATGAGCAGTTCTTC. Translating gives CATAPRRTGENEQFF.